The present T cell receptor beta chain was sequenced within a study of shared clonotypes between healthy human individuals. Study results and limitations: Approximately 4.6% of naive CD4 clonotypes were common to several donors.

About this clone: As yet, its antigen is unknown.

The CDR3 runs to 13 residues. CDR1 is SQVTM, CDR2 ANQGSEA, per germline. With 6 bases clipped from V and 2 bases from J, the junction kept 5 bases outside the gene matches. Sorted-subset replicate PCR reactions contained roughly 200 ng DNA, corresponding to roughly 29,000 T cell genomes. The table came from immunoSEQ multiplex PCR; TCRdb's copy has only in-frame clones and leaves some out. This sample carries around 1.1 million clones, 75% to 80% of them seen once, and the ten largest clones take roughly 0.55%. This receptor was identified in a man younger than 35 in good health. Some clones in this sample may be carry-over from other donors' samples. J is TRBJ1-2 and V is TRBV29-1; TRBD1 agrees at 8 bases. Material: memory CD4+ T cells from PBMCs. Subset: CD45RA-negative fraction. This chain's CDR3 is CSVGRGPNYGYTF. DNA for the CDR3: TGCAGCGTGGGCAGGGGGCCCAACTATGGCTACACCTTC.